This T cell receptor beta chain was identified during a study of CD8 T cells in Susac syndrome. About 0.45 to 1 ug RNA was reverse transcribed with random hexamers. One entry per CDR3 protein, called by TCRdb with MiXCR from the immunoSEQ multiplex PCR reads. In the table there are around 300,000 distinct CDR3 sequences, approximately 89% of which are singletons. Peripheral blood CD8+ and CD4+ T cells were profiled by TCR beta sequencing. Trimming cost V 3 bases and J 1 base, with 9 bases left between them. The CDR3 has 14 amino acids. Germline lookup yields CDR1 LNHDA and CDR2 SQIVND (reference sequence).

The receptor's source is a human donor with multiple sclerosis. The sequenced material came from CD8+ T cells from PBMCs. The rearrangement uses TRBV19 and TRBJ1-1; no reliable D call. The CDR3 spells CASSMYEQNTEAFF. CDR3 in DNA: TGTGCCAGTAGTATGTACGAGCAGAACACTGAAGCTTTCTTT.